This TCR beta chain was profiled in a study of blood T cell repertoires in COVID-19. Data came from immunoSEQ multiplex PCR; TCRdb stores just in-frame clones and leaves some out. This sample has 200,000 to 300,000 clones, with roughly 90% found just once. Trimming cost V 1 base and J 0 bases, with 16 bases left between them. This CDR3 spans 18 amino acids. CDR1 is SGHTA and CDR2 is FQGNSA in the germline V gene. The TCR originated in a man aged 60 to 75 who had recovered from COVID-19. What was sequenced was peripheral blood. V is TRBV7-2 and J is TRBJ2-1, with D maybe TRBD2 (5 bases). Here the CDR3 DNA reads TGTGCCAGCAGCTTAGAAGGACCGGACTCGAGCTCCTACAATGAGCAGTTCTTC. The encoded protein is CASSLEGPDSSSYNEQFF.